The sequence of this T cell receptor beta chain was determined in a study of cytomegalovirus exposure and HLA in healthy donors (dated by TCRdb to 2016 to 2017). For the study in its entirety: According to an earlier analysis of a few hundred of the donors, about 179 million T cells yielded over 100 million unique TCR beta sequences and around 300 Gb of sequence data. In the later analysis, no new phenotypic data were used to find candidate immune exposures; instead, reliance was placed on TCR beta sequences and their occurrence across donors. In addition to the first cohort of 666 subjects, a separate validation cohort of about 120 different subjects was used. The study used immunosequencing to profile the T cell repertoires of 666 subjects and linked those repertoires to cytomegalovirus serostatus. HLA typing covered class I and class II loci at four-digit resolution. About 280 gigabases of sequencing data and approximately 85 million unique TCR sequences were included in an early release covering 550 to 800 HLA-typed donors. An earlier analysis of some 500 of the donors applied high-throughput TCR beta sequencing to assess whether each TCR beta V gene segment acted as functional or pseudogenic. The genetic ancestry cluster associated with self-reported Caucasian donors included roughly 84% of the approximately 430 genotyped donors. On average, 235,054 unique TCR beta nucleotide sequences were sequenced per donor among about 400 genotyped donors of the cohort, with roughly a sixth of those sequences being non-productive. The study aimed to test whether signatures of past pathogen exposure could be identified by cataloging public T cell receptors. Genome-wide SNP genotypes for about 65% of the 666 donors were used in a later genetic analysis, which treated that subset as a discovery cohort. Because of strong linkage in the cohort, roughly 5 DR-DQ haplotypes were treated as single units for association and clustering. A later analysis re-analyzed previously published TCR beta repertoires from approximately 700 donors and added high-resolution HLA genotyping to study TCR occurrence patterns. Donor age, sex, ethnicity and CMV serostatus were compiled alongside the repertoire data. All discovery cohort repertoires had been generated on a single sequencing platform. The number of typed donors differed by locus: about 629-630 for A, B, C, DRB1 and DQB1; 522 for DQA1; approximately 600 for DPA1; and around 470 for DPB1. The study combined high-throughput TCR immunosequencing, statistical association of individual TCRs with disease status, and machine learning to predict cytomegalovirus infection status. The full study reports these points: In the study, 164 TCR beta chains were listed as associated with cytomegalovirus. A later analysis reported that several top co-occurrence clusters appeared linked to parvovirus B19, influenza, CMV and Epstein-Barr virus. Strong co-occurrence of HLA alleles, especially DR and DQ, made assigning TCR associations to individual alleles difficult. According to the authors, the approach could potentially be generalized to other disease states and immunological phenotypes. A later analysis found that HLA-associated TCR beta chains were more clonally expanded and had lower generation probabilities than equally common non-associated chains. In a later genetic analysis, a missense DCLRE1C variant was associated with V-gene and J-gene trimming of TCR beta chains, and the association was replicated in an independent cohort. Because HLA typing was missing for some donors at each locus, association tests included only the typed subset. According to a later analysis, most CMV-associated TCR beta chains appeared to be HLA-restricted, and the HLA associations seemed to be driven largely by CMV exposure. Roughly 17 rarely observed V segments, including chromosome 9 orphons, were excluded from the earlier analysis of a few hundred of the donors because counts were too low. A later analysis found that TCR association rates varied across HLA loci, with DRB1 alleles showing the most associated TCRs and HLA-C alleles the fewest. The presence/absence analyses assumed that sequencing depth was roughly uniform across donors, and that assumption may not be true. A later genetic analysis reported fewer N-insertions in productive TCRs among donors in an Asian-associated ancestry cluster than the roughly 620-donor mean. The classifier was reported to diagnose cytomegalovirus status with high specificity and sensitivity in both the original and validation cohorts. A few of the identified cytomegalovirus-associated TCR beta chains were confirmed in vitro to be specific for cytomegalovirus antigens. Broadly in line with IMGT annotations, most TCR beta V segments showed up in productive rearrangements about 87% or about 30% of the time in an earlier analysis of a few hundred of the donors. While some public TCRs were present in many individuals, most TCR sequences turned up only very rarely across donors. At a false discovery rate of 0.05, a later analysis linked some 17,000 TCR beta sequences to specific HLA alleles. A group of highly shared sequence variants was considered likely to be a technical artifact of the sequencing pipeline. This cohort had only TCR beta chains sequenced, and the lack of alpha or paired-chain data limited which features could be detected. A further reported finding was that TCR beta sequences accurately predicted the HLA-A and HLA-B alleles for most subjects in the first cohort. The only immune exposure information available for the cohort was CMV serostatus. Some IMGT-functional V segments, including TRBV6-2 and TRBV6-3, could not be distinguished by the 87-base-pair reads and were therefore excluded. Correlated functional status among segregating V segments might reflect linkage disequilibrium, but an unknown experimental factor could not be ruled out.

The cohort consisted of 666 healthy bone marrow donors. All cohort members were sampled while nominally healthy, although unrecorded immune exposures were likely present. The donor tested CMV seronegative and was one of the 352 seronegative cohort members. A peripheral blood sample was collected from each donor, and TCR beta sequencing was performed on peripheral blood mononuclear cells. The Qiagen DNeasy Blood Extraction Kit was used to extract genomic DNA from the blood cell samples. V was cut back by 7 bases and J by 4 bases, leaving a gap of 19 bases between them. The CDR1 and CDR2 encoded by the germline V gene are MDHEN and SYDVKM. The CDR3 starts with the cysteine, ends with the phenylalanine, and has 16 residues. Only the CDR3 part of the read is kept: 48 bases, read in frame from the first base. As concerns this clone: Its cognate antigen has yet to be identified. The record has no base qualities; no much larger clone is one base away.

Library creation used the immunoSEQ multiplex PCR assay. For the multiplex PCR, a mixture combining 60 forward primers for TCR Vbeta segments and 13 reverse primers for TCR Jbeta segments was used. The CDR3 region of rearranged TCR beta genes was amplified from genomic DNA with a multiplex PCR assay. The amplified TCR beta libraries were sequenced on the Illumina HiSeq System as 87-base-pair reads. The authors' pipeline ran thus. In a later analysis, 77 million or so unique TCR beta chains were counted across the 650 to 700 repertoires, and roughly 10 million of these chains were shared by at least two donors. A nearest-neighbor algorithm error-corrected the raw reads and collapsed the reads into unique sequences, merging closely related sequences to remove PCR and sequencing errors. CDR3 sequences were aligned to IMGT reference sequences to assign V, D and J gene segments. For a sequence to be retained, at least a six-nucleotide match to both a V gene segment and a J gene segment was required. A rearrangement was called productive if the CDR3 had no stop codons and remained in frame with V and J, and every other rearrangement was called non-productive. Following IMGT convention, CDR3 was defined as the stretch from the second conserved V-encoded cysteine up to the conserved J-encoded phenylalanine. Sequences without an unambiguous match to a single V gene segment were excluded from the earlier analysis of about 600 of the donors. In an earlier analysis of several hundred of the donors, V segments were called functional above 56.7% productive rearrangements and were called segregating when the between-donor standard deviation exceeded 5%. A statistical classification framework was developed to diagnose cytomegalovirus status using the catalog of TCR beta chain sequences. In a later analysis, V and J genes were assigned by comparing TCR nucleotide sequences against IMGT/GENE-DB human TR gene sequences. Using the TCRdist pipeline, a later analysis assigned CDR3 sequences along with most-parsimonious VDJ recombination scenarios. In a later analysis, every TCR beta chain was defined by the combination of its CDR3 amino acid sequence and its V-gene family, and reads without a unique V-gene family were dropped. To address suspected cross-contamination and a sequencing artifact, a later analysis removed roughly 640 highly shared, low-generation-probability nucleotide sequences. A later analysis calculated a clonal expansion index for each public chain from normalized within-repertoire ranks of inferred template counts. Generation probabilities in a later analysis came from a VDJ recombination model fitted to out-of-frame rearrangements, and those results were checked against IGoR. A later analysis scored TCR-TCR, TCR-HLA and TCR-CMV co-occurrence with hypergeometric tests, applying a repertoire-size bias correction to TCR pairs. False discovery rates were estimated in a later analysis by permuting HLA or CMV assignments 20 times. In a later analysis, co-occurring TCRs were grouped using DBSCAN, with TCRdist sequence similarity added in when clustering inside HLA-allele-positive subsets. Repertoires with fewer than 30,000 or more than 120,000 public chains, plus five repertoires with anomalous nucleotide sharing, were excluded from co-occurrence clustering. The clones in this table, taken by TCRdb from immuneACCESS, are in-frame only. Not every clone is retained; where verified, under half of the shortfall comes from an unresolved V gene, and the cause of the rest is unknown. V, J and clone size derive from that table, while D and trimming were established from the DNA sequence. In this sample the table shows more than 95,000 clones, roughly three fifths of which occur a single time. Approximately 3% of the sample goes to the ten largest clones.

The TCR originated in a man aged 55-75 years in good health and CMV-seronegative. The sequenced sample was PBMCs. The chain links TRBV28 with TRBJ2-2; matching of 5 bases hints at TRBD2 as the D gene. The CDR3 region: CASTHPNLASTGELFF. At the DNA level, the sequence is TGTGCCAGCACCCATCCTAATCTAGCCAGCACCGGGGAGCTGTTTTTT.